A single sample gave rise to the 30 T cell receptor beta chains below, sequenced in a study of blood T cell repertoires in COVID-19. The table came from immunoSEQ multiplex PCR; TCRdb's copy has only in-frame clones and leaves some out. The data contain 90,000 to 130,000 clones, about 81% of them singletons. Sequenced input: peripheral blood. Every receptor here comes from a man between 65 and 85 years old with acute or convalescent COVID-19.

The rearrangement links TRBV10-3 to TRBJ2-2; the D gene is possibly TRBD1 (6 bases). The ends were cut back, 6 bases at V and 0 bases at J, with 14 bases in the middle. Germline CDR1 is ENHRY and CDR2 is SYGVKD. The CDR3 covers 16 residues. CDR3 sequence: CAIRDSIYANTGELFF. CDR3 sequence (DNA): TGTGCCATCAGGGACAGCATTTACGCGAACACCGGGGAGCTGTTTTTT.

V usage is TRBV5-6 and J usage is TRBJ1-2, with a possible D match to TRBD1 (5 bases). Germline V lookup: CDR1 SGHDT, CDR2 YYEEEE. V was clipped by 0 bases and J by 4 bases, with 13 bases between them. The CDR3 has 15 amino acids. CDR3 amino acids: CASSLALRAAYGYTF. The CDR3 region has the DNA TGTGCCAGCAGCTTGGCCCTCAGGGCAGCCTATGGCTACACCTTC.

The chain is built from TRBV7-8 and TRBJ1-2; TRBD1 agrees at 7 bases. V was clipped by 7 bases and J by 8 bases; unmatched bases: 7. The CDR3 runs 12 residues. Germline V lookup: CDR1 SGHVS, CDR2 FQNEAQ. CDR3 in DNA: TGTGCCAGCACAGGGGGAATGCGAGGCTACACCTTC. This gives the protein CASTGGMRGYTF. Full variable domain (outside the CDR3, taken from reference TRBV7-8 and TRBJ1-2): GAGVSQSPRYKVAKRGQDVALRCDPISGHVSLFWYQQALGQGPEFLTYFQNEAQLDKSGLPSDRFFAERPEGSVSTLKIQRTQQEDSAVYLCASTGGMRGYTFGSGTRLTVV.

J is TRBJ1-1 and V is TRBV6-5; 9 bases fit TRBD1. CDR1 and CDR2 (germline): MNHEY, SVGAGI. This CDR3 has 13 residues. Trimming at V came to 9 bases and at J to 2 bases, leaving 4 bases not matched to a gene. The CDR3 region is CASKQGANTEAFF. The CDR3 region has the DNA TGTGCCAGTAAACAGGGGGCTAACACTGAAGCTTTCTTT.

The V call is TRBV24-1, the J call TRBJ2-1; 7 bases agree with TRBD2. Germline loops: CDR1 KGHDR, CDR2 SFDVKD. V shed 9 bases, J shed 6 bases, and the junction held 7 bases outside the gene matches. The CDR3 sequence is 13 residues long. CDR3 coding DNA: TGTGCCACCCAATTATCTAGCGGCAATGAGCAGTTCTTC. Protein sequence: CATQLSSGNEQFF.

This chain links TRBV5-4 with TRBJ2-2; D not resolved. The V and J ends lost 2 bases and 8 bases respectively, with 16 bases between them. CDR1 and CDR2 from the germline V gene are SGHNT and YYREEE (reference sequence). This CDR3 region has 15 residues. In nucleotides, the CDR3 is TGTGCCAGCAGCTTCACCTCGAAGTTAACAGGGGAGCTGTTTTTT. This sequence encodes CASSFTSKLTGELFF.

The chain carries TRBV6-6 and TRBJ2-5, with unresolved D. This CDR3 contains 10 residues. The germline CDR1 and CDR2 sequences are MNHNY and SVGAGI (reference sequence). V was cut by 8 bases and J by 4 bases, with 5 bases left in between. DNA of the CDR3: TGTGCCAGCCTCGGAGAGACCCAGTACTTC. Its translation: CASLGETQYF.

This clone was counted a few times. The genes are TRBV6-5 and TRBJ1-1; 8 bases line up with TRBD1. Per germline, CDR1 MNHEY and CDR2 SVGAGI. This CDR3 is built from 14 residues. J lost 6 bases, V lost 6 bases, and 9 bases had no gene match. The CDR3: CASSRDRGIAEAFF. The CDR3 DNA sequence: TGTGCCAGCAGCCGTGACAGGGGCATCGCTGAAGCTTTCTTT.

This chain links TRBV5-1 with TRBJ2-7; 7 bases agree with TRBD1. Germline-derived CDR1 and CDR2 are SGHRS and YFSETQ. V shed 7 bases, J shed 6 bases, and the junction held 7 bases outside the gene matches. The CDR3 extends over 12 amino acids. Here the CDR3 DNA reads TGCGCCAGCTTCGACAGGGCTCCCGAGCAGTACTTC. Protein: CASFDRAPEQYF.

The rearrangement links TRBV27 to TRBJ1-2; 10 bases fit TRBD1. After removal of 2 bases from V and 6 bases from J, the junction contained 3 bases not matched to a gene. The CDR3 has 14 amino acids. Per the germline V gene, CDR1 is MNHEY and CDR2 is SMNVEV (reference sequence). The CDR3 bases are TGTGCCAGCAGTTTAAGGGGACAGGGGAATGGCTACACCTTC. Encoded protein: CASSLRGQGNGYTF.

The chain recombines TRBV7-9 with TRBJ2-3; 7 bases agree with TRBD1. The junction had 10 bases not matched to a gene; V was cut back by 0 bases and J by 4 bases. Per the germline V gene, CDR1 is SEHNR and CDR2 is FQNEAQ (reference sequence). This CDR3 spans 17 amino acids. CDR3 sequence: CASSLALRGQGADTQYF. The CDR3 nucleotides read TGTGCCAGCAGCTTAGCGTTGCGAGGGCAGGGGGCAGATACGCAGTATTTT. The whole variable domain, remainder taken from reference TRBV7-9 and TRBJ2-3, is DTGVSQNPRHKITKRGQNVTFRCDPISEHNRLYWYRQTLGQGPEFLTYFQNEAQLEKSRLLSDRFSAERPKGSFSTLEIQRTEQGDSAMYLCASSLALRGQGADTQYFGPGTRLTVL.

The chain carries TRBV6-5 and TRBJ2-7; TRBD1 matches 8 bases. Germline V gene sequence: CDR1 MNHEY, CDR2 SVGAGI. Losses at the gene ends were 2 bases for V and 6 bases for J; bases not matched to a gene: 12. The CDR3 sequence is 16 residues long. CDR3 sequence (DNA): TGTGCCAGCAGTTACCGCCGGGACAGGATAGGAGGCGAGCAGTACTTC. Protein: CASSYRRDRIGGEQYF.

The chain has TRBV3-1 (or the pseudogene TRBV3-2) and TRBJ1-5; possibly TRBD1 for D (5 bases). The CDR3 is 14 amino acids. V shed 4 bases and J shed 5 bases, with 12 bases lying between them. The germline gives CDR1 LGHDT, CDR2 YNNKEL (reference sequence). CDR3 sequence (DNA): TGTGCCAGCAGCCTGGGACTCGCTGATCAGCCCCAGCATTTT. This sequence encodes CASSLGLADQPQHF.

This chain connects TRBV6-5 to TRBJ2-2; 9 bases agree with TRBD2. CDR3 length equals 15 residues. Germline assignment: CDR1 MNHEY and CDR2 SVGAGI. J gave up 5 bases and V 7 bases, and 8 bases lay outside the gene matches. The chain's CDR3 is CASIRGGAGTGELFF. CDR3 DNA: TGTGCCAGCATCCGCGGGGGGGCTGGGACCGGGGAGCTGTTTTTT.

This chain links TRBV7-9 with TRBJ1-5; 12 bases align to TRBD1. The junction had 6 bases not matched to a gene; V was cut back by 6 bases and J by 6 bases. Germline V gives CDR1 SEHNR, CDR2 FQNEAQ (reference sequence). This CDR3 spans 15 amino acids. Written as DNA, the CDR3 is TGTGCCAGCAGTCGGGACAGGGGGCGCTTTCAGCCCCAGCATTTT. It encodes CASSRDRGRFQPQHF.

The chain is built from TRBV6-5 and TRBJ1-1; a weak D match, TRBD1 (5 bases). V lost 6 bases to trimming and J lost 3 bases, with 14 bases between them. CDR1 and CDR2 (germline): MNHEY, SVGAGI. The CDR3 sequence is 14 residues long. The chain's CDR3 is CASSSRGAYTEAFF. Here the CDR3 DNA reads TGTGCCAGCAGCTCTCGTGGGGCCTACACTGAAGCTTTCTTT.

V is TRBV9 and J is TRBJ1-1; D is undetermined. Trimming pared 2 bases from V and 1 base from J, leaving 9 bases between. Germline assignment: CDR1 SGDLS and CDR2 YYNGEE. The CDR3 consists of 14 residues. Written as DNA, the CDR3 is TGTGCCAGCAGCGTTGGGTGGGCGAACACTGAAGCTTTCTTT. It codes for CASSVGWANTEAFF.

V is TRBV5-1 and J is TRBJ2-7, with TRBD1 as a possible D gene (6 bases). This CDR3 comprises 13 residues. The V gene's germline CDR1 is SGHRS and CDR2 YFSETQ. V was clipped by 3 bases and J by 2 bases, with 9 bases between them. The CDR3: CASSWDITYEQYF. The CDR3, as DNA: TGCGCCAGCAGCTGGGACATCACCTACGAGCAGTACTTC. The full variable domain, completed using reference TRBV5-1 and TRBJ2-7, is KAGVTQTPRYLIKTRGQQVTLSCSPISGHRSVSWYQQTPGQGLQFLFEYFSETQRNKGNFPGRFSGRQFSNSRSEMNVSTLELGDSALYLCASSWDITYEQYFGPGTRLTVT.

This chain links TRBV29-1 with TRBJ2-7; a possible D gene is TRBD1 (6 bases). Per the germline V gene, CDR1 is SQVTM and CDR2 is ANQGSEA. The CDR3 consists of 12 residues. The V end was cut by 7 bases, the J end by 3 bases, with 13 bases between. The CDR3 DNA reads TGCAGCGCCGGACAGCCCGGCTACGAGCAGTACTTC. This translates into CSAGQPGYEQYF.

The chain employs TRBV20-1 and TRBJ1-3; no clear D. The germline gives CDR1 DFQATT, CDR2 SNEGSKA (reference sequence). CDR3 size: 14 residues. V was clipped by 3 bases and J by 0 bases, with 9 bases between them. Here the CDR3 reads CSASTKSSGNTIYF. Written as DNA, the CDR3 is TGCAGTGCTAGTACCAAGAGCTCTGGAAACACCATATATTTT.

This chain uses TRBV14 with TRBJ1-2, with D perhaps matching TRBD1 (6 bases). The V gene's germline CDR1 is SGHDN and CDR2 FVKESK. CDR3 size: 17 residues. V lost 1 base and J 2 bases, leaving 17 bases between the germline ends. The CDR3 region has the DNA TGTGCCAGCAGCCAAGTGCGGCCAGGGGACCCGAACTATGGCTACACCTTC. It translates to CASSQVRPGDPNYGYTF.

The chain links TRBV12-5 to TRBJ1-1, with a possible D match to TRBD1 (6 bases). The CDR3 sequence is 13 residues long. Between the trimmed V and J ends, which lost 1 base and 11 bases, there was a span of 14 bases. From germline, CDR1 is LGHNT and CDR2 FRNRAP. The CDR3 here is CASGLAIQGEAFF. The CDR3 coding sequence is TGTGCTAGTGGTTTGGCGATACAGGGTGAGGCTTTCTTT.

Here the CDR3 reads CASSESPTVPWANVLTF. The CDR3 DNA reads as TGTGCCAGCAGTGAATCCCCGACAGTCCCCTGGGCCAACGTCCTGACTTTC. The rearrangement links TRBV6-1 to TRBJ2-6, with a possible D match to TRBD1 (5 bases). V was trimmed by 2 bases and J by 5 bases, leaving 16 bases between them. CDR3 size: 17 residues. Germline values: CDR1 MNHNS, CDR2 SASEGT.

The chain carries TRBV10-3 and TRBJ2-2, with 8 bases identical to TRBD1. CDR3 size: 15 residues. The trim removed 10 bases at V and 4 bases at J, leaving 11 bases unmatched. The germline CDR1 and CDR2 sequences are ENHRY and SYGVKD. This CDR3 reads CATTGQGVSTGELFF. The CDR3 DNA follows: TGTGCCACCACCGGACAGGGCGTAAGCACCGGGGAGCTGTTTTTT.

To note about this clone: The same CDR3 also results from other DNA sequences found in this sample. V usage is TRBV6-5 and J usage is TRBJ1-5; tentative D call: TRBD1 (6 bases). The CDR3 is 15 residues long. Germline V gene lookup returns CDR1 MNHEY and CDR2 SVGAGI. V dropped 0 bases and J dropped 6 bases, with 12 bases sitting between them. The CDR3 loop is CASSYSTGPGQPQHF. CDR3 nucleotides: TGTGCCAGCAGTTACTCTACAGGGCCGGGTCAGCCCCAGCATTTT.

This clone was observed a few times. V and J are TRBV28 and TRBJ1-1; no reliable D call. V dropped 4 bases and J dropped 4 bases, with 13 bases sitting between them. Germline CDR1 is MDHEN and CDR2 is SYDVKM. CDR3 size: 14 residues. The CDR3 spells CASSSVGRVTEAFF. The CDR3 coding sequence is TGTGCCAGCAGTTCCGTGGGGAGGGTCACTGAAGCTTTCTTT.

V and J are TRBV9 and TRBJ1-3, with 7 bases aligning to TRBD1. V trimming: 3 bases; J trimming: 0 bases; junction bases outside the gene matches: 21. The CDR3 length is 21 residues. Germline CDR1 SGDLS, CDR2 YYNGEE. Here the CDR3 DNA reads TGTGCCAGCAGCGAGGGGGACAGCCGCATATACGCCACGAGCTCTGGAAACACCATATATTTT. This encodes CASSEGDSRIYATSSGNTIYF. The full variable domain, with the rest looked up from reference TRBV9 and TRBJ1-3, is DSGVTQTPKHLITATGQRVTLRCSPRSGDLSVYWYQQSLDQGLQFLIQYYNGEERAKGNILERFSAQQFPDLHSELNLSSLELGDSALYFCASSEGDSRIYATSSGNTIYFGEGSWLTVV.

Only one count was recorded for this clone. The rearrangement joins TRBV7-3 to TRBJ1-1, with D possibly being TRBD1 (5 bases). This CDR3 has 13 amino acids. V was pared by 5 bases and J by 1 base, with 8 bases between. In germline, CDR1 is SGHTA, CDR2 FQGTGA. The CDR3 sequence is CASSVQENTEAFF. The CDR3 bases are TGTGCCAGCAGCGTACAGGAGAACACTGAAGCTTTCTTT.

The CDR3 DNA follows: TGTGCCAGCAGCCAGGGGGGAAGTGAAGCTTTCTTT. Its protein product is CASSQGGSEAFF. The chain has TRBV3-1 (or the pseudogene TRBV3-2) and TRBJ1-1, with D perhaps TRBD1 (5 bases). This CDR3 region has 12 residues. Germline CDR1 LGHDT, CDR2 YNNKEL (reference sequence). Trimming shortened V by 3 bases and J by 7 bases, and 9 bases separated the two germline ends.

V usage is TRBV19 and J usage is TRBJ2-3; TRBD2 matches at 8 bases. The CDR3 is 15 amino acids. V gave up 5 bases and J gave up 4 bases; unmatched junction bases: 8. Per germline, CDR1 LNHDA and CDR2 SQIVND (reference sequence). CDR3 nucleotide sequence: TGTGCCAGTAGTGGATCGGGGGGGATGGCAGATACGCAGTATTTT. Protein: CASSGSGGMADTQYF. Supplemented by reference TRBV19 and TRBJ2-3, the full variable domain reads DGGITQSPKYLFRKEGQNVTLSCEQNLNHDAMYWYRQDPGQGLRLIYYSQIVNDFQKGDIAEGYSVSREKKESFPLTVTSAQKNPTAFYLCASSGSGGMADTQYFGPGTRLTVL.